The next 30 T cell receptor beta chains were all read from a single sample in a study of control samples from healthy donors and cancer patients (dated by TCRdb to between 2020 and 2021). The library was built by means of the immunoSEQ multiplex PCR assay. As stored in TCRdb, this immuneACCESS dataset retains in-frame rearrangements with V and J assigned. A fraction of the clones does not appear; measured against another copy, unresolved V genes explain less than half of the discrepancy, and the remainder lacks a known reason. The sample table contains more than 85,000 clones; only one count was recorded for 83% of them. About 13% of the sample lies in the top ten. The sequenced sample consisted of blood. The receptors here all came from a woman aged 45-60 years in good health.

In nucleotides, the CDR3 is TGTGCCAGCAGCCCTGTGGGGGGAGGCACAGATACGCAGTATTTT. Residues: CASSPVGGGTDTQYF. The chain employs TRBV5-6 and TRBJ2-3, with D possibly being TRBD2 (6 bases). Germline V gives CDR1 SGHDT, CDR2 YYEEEE. The V end was cut by 4 bases, the J end by 1 base, with 13 bases between. CDR3 length: 15 residues.

Only one count was recorded for this clone. The gene calls are TRBV30 and TRBJ1-1, with TRBD1 matching over 8 bases. J gave up 4 bases and V 3 bases, and 1 base lay outside the gene matches. Germline V gene data show CDR1 as GTSNPN and CDR2 as SVGIG (reference sequence). The CDR3 has 12 amino acids. The CDR3: CAWRDRGTEAFF. In DNA, the CDR3 is TGTGCCTGGAGAGACAGGGGCACTGAAGCTTTCTTT.

The sample holds a few counts of this clone. The rearrangement links TRBV15 to TRBJ1-6; no clear D. V was clipped by 0 bases and J by 0 bases, with 6 bases between them. Germline V gene lookup returns CDR1 LNHNV and CDR2 YYDKDF (reference sequence). This CDR3 is built from 16 residues. The CDR3 loop is CATSRDFDSYNSPLHF. For the CDR3, the DNA is TGTGCCACCAGCAGAGATTTCGACTCCTATAATTCACCCCTCCACTTT.

This clone has more than one count but fewer than ten. V is TRBV11-1 and J is TRBJ2-5; 9 nucleotides agree with TRBD1. Trimming took 5 bases from V and 4 from J; bases not matched to a gene: 8. The CDR3 consists of 15 residues. Germline loops: CDR1 SGHAT, CDR2 FQDESV (reference sequence). CDR3 amino acids: CASSKHTTGGETQYF. The CDR3 bases are TGTGCCAGCAGCAAACATACGACAGGGGGAGAGACCCAGTACTTC.

The rearrangement links TRBV3-1 (or the pseudogene TRBV3-2) to TRBJ2-7; D tentatively fits TRBD1 or TRBD2 (6 bases each). This CDR3 has 14 amino acids. Trimming pared 1 base from V and 6 bases from J, leaving 13 bases between. CDR1 is LGHDT and CDR2 is YNNKEL in the germline V gene (reference sequence). In DNA, the CDR3 is TGTGCCAGCAGCCAAGGTGGCCGGGGGCGCGAGCAGTACTTC. The encoded protein is CASSQGGRGREQYF.

J is TRBJ1-5 and V is TRBV9, with 10 bases matching TRBD1. This CDR3 contains 15 residues. Trimming removed 0 bases from V and 6 bases from J; junction bases left unmatched: 3. From germline, CDR1 is SGDLS and CDR2 YYNGEE. CDR3 DNA: TGTGCCAGCAGCGTAGGACAGGGGGCAGGTCAGCCCCAGCATTTT. It yields the protein CASSVGQGAGQPQHF.

This chain links TRBV7-8 with TRBJ1-2; 7 bases fit TRBD1. Germline CDR1 is SGHVS and CDR2 is FQNEAQ. V lost 5 bases to trimming and J lost 2 bases; unmatched junction nucleotides: 5. This CDR3 has 14 residues. CDR3 amino acids: CASSQGGKNYGYTF. CDR3 bases: TGTGCCAGCAGCCAAGGGGGCAAAAACTATGGCTACACCTTC. The variable domain in full, with the rest retrieved from reference TRBV7-8 and TRBJ1-2, is GAGVSQSPRYKVAKRGQDVALRCDPISGHVSLFWYQQALGQGPEFLTYFQNEAQLDKSGLPSDRFFAERPEGSVSTLKIQRTQQEDSAVYLCASSQGGKNYGYTFGSGTRLTVV.

In DNA form, the CDR3 reads TGTGCCAGCAGAGGACTAGCGGGATCGGCCGGGGAGCTGTTTTTT. The encoded protein is CASRGLAGSAGELFF. The V and J genes are TRBV2 and TRBJ2-2; TRBD2 matches 12 bases. The junction had 5 bases not matched to a gene; V was cut back by 6 bases and J by 6 bases. This CDR3 contains 15 residues. Germline CDR1 and CDR2: SNHLY and FYNNEI.

The chain carries TRBV14 and TRBJ2-3; no firm D call. V was trimmed by 2 bases and J by 6 bases, leaving 9 bases between them. Germline CDR1 SGHDN, CDR2 FVKESK. The CDR3 runs to 13 residues. The CDR3 DNA follows: TGTGCCAGCAGCCAACATGGGATCGATACGCAGTATTTT. The encoded protein is CASSQHGIDTQYF.

The chain's CDR3 is CSAEATDTQYF. CDR3 DNA sequence: TGCAGTGCTGAGGCTACAGATACGCAGTATTTT. V and J are TRBV20-1 and TRBJ2-3; D ambiguous. CDR3 length: 11 residues. Germline V CDR1 and CDR2: DFQATT, SNEGSKA (reference sequence). V shed 5 bases and J shed 3 bases, with 6 bases lying between them.

The chain links TRBV7-2 to TRBJ2-7; D is perhaps TRBD2 (6 bases). This CDR3 is 13 amino acids long. Germline values: CDR1 SGHTA, CDR2 FQGNSA. Trimming left V 5 bases short and J 0 bases short, with 8 bases between. CDR3 sequence: CASSRGYSYEQYF. The CDR3, as DNA: TGTGCCAGCAGCCGGGGGTACTCCTACGAGCAGTACTTC.

The chain carries TRBV13 and TRBJ1-1; unclear D gene. The ends were cut back, 0 bases at V and 4 bases at J, with 6 bases in the middle. Germline V gene sequence: CDR1 PRHDT, CDR2 FYEKMQ (reference sequence). This CDR3 comprises 13 residues. Here the CDR3 reads CASSLGRSTEAFF. Here the CDR3 DNA reads TGTGCCAGCAGCTTAGGAAGGTCCACTGAAGCTTTCTTT.

This clone was recorded once. This chain links TRBV9 with TRBJ2-2, with D possibly being TRBD1 (5 bases). This CDR3 has 15 amino acids. Germline CDR1 SGDLS, CDR2 YYNGEE. The ends were cut back, 1 base at V and 6 bases at J, with 13 bases in the middle. The DNA for the CDR3 is TGTGCCAGCAGCGTACGGCAGGGCCAGTCCGGGGAGCTGTTTTTT. Protein sequence: CASSVRQGQSGELFF.

The chain links TRBV24-1 to TRBJ1-5; no reliable D call. Per the germline V gene, CDR1 is KGHDR and CDR2 is SFDVKD. The CDR3 spans 16 residues. V was cut by 2 bases and J by 0 bases, with 10 bases left in between. DNA of the CDR3: TGTGCCACCAGTGATTCGCGAACAGATAGCAATCAGCCCCAGCATTTT. Translated: CATSDSRTDSNQPQHF.

This rearrangement joins TRBV21-1 to TRBJ2-7; no DNA check was done on the table's D call, TRBD2. TRBV21-1 is a documented pseudogene. This CDR3 region has 16 residues. The CDR3: CASSKVKRGATYEQYF. CDR3 sequence (DNA): TGTGCCAGCAGCAAAGTAAAGCGGGGGGCTACCTACGAGCAGTACTTC.

This chain joins TRBV29-1 and TRBJ1-1, with D possibly matching TRBD1 (6 bases). This CDR3 has 14 amino acids. Germline V gene lookup returns CDR1 SQVTM and CDR2 ANQGSEA. V was cut by 0 bases and J by 4 bases, with 12 bases left in between. The CDR3 here is CSVEEWGAGTEAFF. The CDR3 DNA reads as TGCAGCGTTGAAGAGTGGGGGGCGGGCACTGAAGCTTTCTTT.

V usage is TRBV27 and J usage is TRBJ2-7, with D hard to call. The germline gives CDR1 MNHEY, CDR2 SMNVEV (reference sequence). The CDR3 loop spans 15 amino acids. Trimming took off 2 bases at V and 0 bases at J, with 11 bases between the two ends. The CDR3 here is CASSLLGRSSYEQYF. The CDR3 DNA reads TGTGCCAGCAGTTTACTCGGCAGGAGCTCCTACGAGCAGTACTTC.

This clone was counted a single time. The chain joins TRBV7-2 to TRBJ1-5; weak D call: TRBD1 (6 bases). V was pared by 5 bases and J by 4 bases, with 12 bases between. The germline CDR1 and CDR2 sequences are SGHTA and FQGNSA. The length of the CDR3 is 14 residues. The CDR3 coding sequence is TGTGCCAGCAGCGCGGACAGTCGAAATCAGCCCCAGCATTTT. This sequence encodes CASSADSRNQPQHF.

This chain uses TRBV7-2 with TRBJ2-3; D is undetermined. Germline V gene data show CDR1 as SGHTA and CDR2 as FQGNSA. Trimming shortened V by 4 bases and J by 2 bases, and 13 bases separated the two germline ends. The CDR3 runs 15 residues. CDR3 sequence: CASSSPLGSTDTQYF. As DNA, the CDR3 is TGTGCCAGCAGCTCACCGCTGGGTTCCACAGATACGCAGTATTTT.

The chain employs TRBV7-9 and TRBJ1-2; D ambiguous. With 0 bases removed from V and 8 bases from J, the gap between germline ends came to 13 bases. CDR3 length: 14 residues. Germline-derived CDR1 and CDR2 are SEHNR and FQNEAQ (reference sequence). The CDR3 is CASSLAETSGGYTF. CDR3 nucleotide sequence: TGTGCCAGCAGCTTAGCTGAGACCTCAGGAGGCTACACCTTC.

V and J are TRBV7-9 and TRBJ1-6; TRBD1 might be the D (6 bases). V shed 7 bases and J shed 3 bases, with 16 bases lying between them. Germline CDR1 reads SEHNR; CDR2 reads FQNEAQ (reference sequence). The CDR3 length is 16 residues. CDR3 sequence reads: CASTSAGAGYNSPLHF. DNA for the CDR3: TGTGCCAGCACCTCAGCGGGGGCAGGCTATAATTCACCCCTCCACTTT.

The chain carries TRBV11-2 and TRBJ2-5; D ambiguous. Germline CDR1 is SGHAT and CDR2 is FQNNGV. There are 14 residues in the CDR3. V was trimmed by 2 bases and J by 3 bases, leaving 10 bases between them. The CDR3 DNA reads TGTGCCAGCAGCTTAAGTCCCGCCAAAGAGACCCAGTACTTC. Translated, it gives CASSLSPAKETQYF.

The rearrangement uses TRBV4-1 and TRBJ2-1; D not resolved. Looked up from germline, CDR1 is MGHRA and CDR2 is YSYEKL. The CDR3 is 14 amino acids. Between the trimmed V and J ends, which lost 0 bases and 7 bases, there was a span of 10 bases. CDR3 in amino acids: CASSQDAGGNEQFF. The DNA for the CDR3 is TGCGCCAGCAGCCAAGATGCAGGTGGTAATGAGCAGTTCTTC.

The chain joins TRBV16 to TRBJ1-2, with D possibly matching TRBD1 (5 bases). The CDR3 runs 14 residues. Germline V gene sequence: CDR1 KGHSY, CDR2 FQNENV. Trimming took 0 bases from V and 2 from J, leaving 7 bases between them. CDR3 nucleotides: TGTGCCAGCAGCCAATCGGCAGGGAACTATGGCTACACCTTC. Protein product: CASSQSAGNYGYTF.

The V and J genes are TRBV10-3 and TRBJ2-7, with no clear D. The germline CDR1 and CDR2 sequences are ENHRY and SYGVKD. With 3 bases removed from V and 3 bases from J, the gap between germline ends came to 9 bases. This CDR3 comprises 13 residues. The CDR3 nucleotides read TGTGCCATCAGTGAAAGAATAATCTACGAGCAGTACTTC. This encodes CAISERIIYEQYF.

V is TRBV7-2 and J is TRBJ1-5; 7 positions agree with TRBD1. V gave up 5 bases and J gave up 0 bases; unmatched junction bases: 4. This CDR3 is built from 15 residues. CDR1 SGHTA and CDR2 FQGNSA come from the germline V gene. The CDR3 loop reads CASSLRQGSNQPQHF. CDR3 sequence (DNA): TGTGCCAGCAGCCTGCGACAGGGTAGCAATCAGCCCCAGCATTTT.

This CDR3 reads CASSGEGGNSSPLHF. The CDR3 DNA reads as TGTGCCAGCAGTGGGGAGGGTGGCAATAGTTCACCCCTCCACTTT. The chain links TRBV2 to TRBJ1-6, with no clear D. Germline assignment: CDR1 SNHLY and CDR2 FYNNEI. The CDR3 loop spans 15 amino acids. Deletions cut 4 bases from V and 9 bases from J, with 16 bases between.

This clone was counted once. The rearrangement joins TRBV5-1 to TRBJ2-6; tentatively, D is TRBD1 or TRBD2 (5 bases each). There are 16 residues in the CDR3. Trimming cost V 0 bases and J 4 bases, with 11 bases left between them. CDR1 SGHRS and CDR2 YFSETQ come from the germline V gene. The CDR3 sequence: CASSLGGTQGANVLTF. CDR3 sequence (DNA): TGCGCCAGCAGCTTGGGAGGGACGCAGGGGGCCAACGTCCTGACTTTC. Variable domain in full (rest from reference TRBV5-1 and TRBJ2-6): KAGVTQTPRYLIKTRGQQVTLSCSPISGHRSVSWYQQTPGQGLQFLFEYFSETQRNKGNFPGRFSGRQFSNSRSEMNVSTLELGDSALYLCASSLGGTQGANVLTFGAGSRLTVL.

This clone came up once. The chain couples TRBV6-1 to TRBJ1-1; TRBD1 might be the D (6 bases). From germline, CDR1 is MNHNS and CDR2 SASEGT. The CDR3 is 12 amino acids. The V and J ends lost 3 bases and 4 bases respectively, with 6 bases between them. The CDR3: CASSEGATEAFF. The CDR3 DNA is TGTGCCAGCAGTGAGGGGGCCACTGAAGCTTTCTTT.

The chain carries TRBV30 and TRBJ1-1, with D possibly TRBD1 on 6 matching bases. In germline, CDR1 is GTSNPN, CDR2 SVGIG (reference sequence). Trimming cost V 7 bases and J 4 bases, with 16 bases left between them. The CDR3 has 13 residues. CDR3 region: CASQRGGGTEAFF. The DNA of the CDR3 is TGTGCCTCACAAAGGGGGGGAGGCACTGAAGCTTTCTTT.